The 26 T cell receptor beta chains reported below all come from one sample, sequenced in a study of blood T cell repertoires in COVID-19. TCRdb keeps only in-frame clones here, not all; method: immunoSEQ multiplex PCR. Of over 250,000 clones listed, 90% are singletons. Sequenced sample: PBMCs or T cells enriched from blood (not recorded which). These receptor sequences come from a woman in her twenties or thirties who had recovered from COVID-19.

The rearrangement joins TRBV6-5 to TRBJ1-6, with unresolved D. The length of the CDR3 is 16 residues. The V end lost 2 bases, the J end lost 0 bases, and 8 bases lay between the germline ends. Germline V lookup: CDR1 MNHEY, CDR2 SVGAGI. CDR3 in amino acids: CASSYAPGSYNSPLHF. DNA for the CDR3: TGTGCCAGCAGTTACGCTCCAGGCTCCTATAATTCACCCCTCCACTTT.

This chain uses TRBV3-1 (or the pseudogene TRBV3-2) with TRBJ2-1, with D tentatively TRBD2 (5 bases). The CDR3 contains 13 residues. Germline assignment: CDR1 LGHDT and CDR2 YNNKEL (reference sequence). V was clipped by 1 base and J by 9 bases, with 10 bases between them. The CDR3 sequence is CASSQVTGGEQFF. CDR3 sequence (DNA): TGTGCCAGCAGCCAAGTAACTGGAGGTGAGCAGTTCTTC.

The chain is built from TRBV28 and TRBJ1-1, with TRBD1 matching 12 bases. The CDR3 extends over 15 amino acids. The germline CDR1 and CDR2 sequences are MDHEN and SYDVKM. With 8 bases clipped from V and 6 bases from J, the junction kept 10 bases outside the gene matches. Here the CDR3 DNA reads TGTGCCAGCTCCACACCCGGGACAGGGGGCCCTGAAGCTTTCTTT. It is translated as CASSTPGTGGPEAFF.

The chain uses TRBV11-2 and TRBJ2-1; a weak D match, TRBD2 (6 bases). CDR3 length: 12 amino acids. Germline CDR1 is SGHAT and CDR2 is FQNNGV. The V end was cut by 2 bases, the J end by 14 bases, with 13 bases between. The CDR3 DNA reads as TGTGCCAGCAGCTTACAAAGCGGGTTGGAGTTCTTC. Translating it yields CASSLQSGLEFF. Variable domain in full (rest from reference TRBV11-2 and TRBJ2-1): EAGVAQSPRYKIIEKRQSVAFWCNPISGHATLYWYQQILGQGPKLLIQFQNNGVVDDSQLPKDRFSAERLKGVDSTLKIQPAKLEDSAVYLCASSLQSGLEFFGPGTRLTVL.

This chain links TRBV15 with TRBJ2-7, with D perhaps TRBD2 (6 bases). The length of the CDR3 is 16 residues. The V gene lost 0 bases and the J gene lost 3 bases, with 15 bases spanning the gap. Germline assignment: CDR1 LNHNV and CDR2 YYDKDF (reference sequence). CDR3 protein: CATSRDLGGSFYEQYF. DNA of the CDR3: TGTGCCACCAGCAGAGATTTGGGGGGATCTTTCTACGAGCAGTACTTC.

The chain joins TRBV7-8 to TRBJ2-7; 10 nucleotides line up with TRBD1. Germline CDR1 is SGHVS and CDR2 is FQNEAQ. V lost 5 bases, J lost 5 bases, and 9 bases stayed unmatched. The CDR3 runs to 15 residues. In DNA form, the CDR3 reads TGTGCCAGCAGCCCCCGGACAGGGGGTAAGCACGAGCAGTACTTC. Translating gives CASSPRTGGKHEQYF.

This chain joins TRBV2 and TRBJ2-6, with 9 nucleotides matching TRBD1. Germline V gene lookup returns CDR1 SNHLY and CDR2 FYNNEI. J was trimmed by 4 bases and V by 7 bases; bases with no gene match: 11. The CDR3 covers 17 residues. The CDR3 sequence is CASNLGTGILGANVLTF. As DNA, the CDR3 is TGTGCCAGCAATCTAGGGACAGGGATTCTCGGGGCCAACGTCCTGACTTTC.

This chain connects TRBV7-9 to TRBJ1-1, with D perhaps matching TRBD1 (5 bases). The CDR3 is 18 residues long. Germline V CDR1 and CDR2: SEHNR, FQNEAQ (reference sequence). V lost 5 bases to trimming and J lost 3 bases, with 25 bases between them. The CDR3 DNA follows: TGTGCCAGCAGCCGGGGTTCGGGGGGAAGGATAAGGGACACTGAAGCTTTCTTT. Protein: CASSRGSGGRIRDTEAFF.

J is TRBJ2-7 and V is TRBV5-4; the D gene is possibly TRBD1 (6 bases). The germline CDR1 and CDR2 sequences are SGHNT and YYREEE (reference sequence). V was shortened by 2 bases and J by 2 bases, with 14 bases between the two germline ends. CDR3 length equals 15 residues. As DNA, the CDR3 is TGTGCCAGCAGCTTTACTCCCCAGGGGACCTACGAGCAGTACTTC. Its translation is CASSFTPQGTYEQYF. Using reference TRBV5-4 and TRBJ2-7 for the parts outside the CDR3, the full variable domain is ETGVTQSPTHLIKTRGQQVTLRCSSQSGHNTVSWYQQALGQGPQFIFQYYREEENGRGNFPPRFSGLQFPNYSSELNVNALELDDSALYLCASSFTPQGTYEQYFGPGTRLTVT.

The chain joins TRBV27 to TRBJ2-7; 7 bases are a match to TRBD1. Germline assignment: CDR1 MNHEY and CDR2 SMNVEV (reference sequence). The CDR3 has 14 residues. With 4 bases clipped from V and 3 bases from J, the junction kept 6 bases outside the gene matches. CDR3 in DNA: TGTGCCAGCAGTTATCAACAGGGGATCTACGAGCAGTACTTC. Residues: CASSYQQGIYEQYF.

V gene TRBV5-4 combines with J gene TRBJ1-3; TRBD1 might be the D (6 bases). Trimming cost V 0 bases and J 8 bases, with 15 bases left between them. The CDR3 is 15 residues long. CDR1 is SGHNT, CDR2 YYREEE, per germline (reference sequence). Written as DNA, the CDR3 is TGTGCCAGCAGCTTGGTTGGCAGGGGAAGAGACACCATATATTTT. Protein sequence: CASSLVGRGRDTIYF.

The rearrangement links TRBV7-3 to TRBJ2-1, with 9 positions matching TRBD2. V lost 0 bases, J lost 1 base, and 4 bases stayed unmatched. Germline assignment: CDR1 SGHTA and CDR2 FQGTGA. The CDR3 has 17 residues. The CDR3: CASSLTGSGSSYNEQFF. The DNA for the CDR3 is TGTGCCAGCAGCTTAACGGGTAGCGGGAGTTCCTACAATGAGCAGTTCTTC.

The rearrangement uses TRBV5-6 and TRBJ2-7; TRBD2 aligns across 14 bases. Germline V gene sequence: CDR1 SGHDT, CDR2 YYEEEE. CDR3 length equals 17 residues. The V and J ends lost 3 bases and 6 bases, in that order; junction bases with no gene match: 11. This CDR3 is CASSSGTSGRSEGEQYF. The DNA for the CDR3 is TGTGCCAGCAGCTCCGGGACTAGCGGGAGATCAGAGGGCGAGCAGTACTTC.

A word on this clone: Sequence at one end of the junction differs from germline and may be a read error. The chain combines TRBV7-7 with TRBJ2-1, with 9 bases matching TRBD2. Per germline, CDR1 SSHAT and CDR2 FNYEAQ (reference sequence). The CDR3 length is 14 residues. This CDR3 reads CASSRGTSLNEQFF. For the CDR3, the DNA is TGTGCTAGCAGCAGAGGGACTAGCTTAAATGAGCAGTTCTTC.

The chain carries TRBV30 and TRBJ2-1; TRBD2 agrees at 9 bases. After removal of 2 bases from V and 5 bases from J, the junction contained 16 bases not matched to a gene. CDR3 length: 18 amino acids. From germline, CDR1 is GTSNPN and CDR2 SVGIG (reference sequence). The CDR3 nucleotides read TGTGCCTGGAGTCCCCCGACTAGACTAGCGGAATATAACAATGAGCAGTTCTTC. Its protein is CAWSPPTRLAEYNNEQFF.

The chain carries TRBV5-1 and TRBJ1-2; D may be TRBD1 (5 bases). CDR3 length: 15 amino acids. CDR1 is SGHRS and CDR2 is YFSETQ in the germline V gene. The V and J ends lost 0 bases and 1 base respectively, with 10 bases between them. The CDR3 reads CASSLGGANNYGYTF. CDR3 in DNA: TGCGCCAGCAGCTTGGGTGGGGCGAATAACTATGGCTACACCTTC.

This clone was picked up one time. The CDR3 here is CASSLMERNTEAFF. The DNA for the CDR3 is TGCGCCAGCAGCTTGATGGAGAGGAACACTGAAGCTTTCTTT. V gene TRBV5-1 combines with J gene TRBJ1-1; the D is unclear. Germline V CDR1 and CDR2: SGHRS, YFSETQ. CDR3 size: 14 residues. Trimming shortened V by 1 base and J by 1 base, and 8 bases separated the two germline ends.

The rearrangement joins TRBV28 to TRBJ1-2; D may be TRBD1 (6 bases). Germline CDR1 is MDHEN and CDR2 is SYDVKM. The CDR3 has 14 residues. V shed 4 bases and J shed 5 bases, with 14 bases lying between them. Written as DNA, the CDR3 is TGTGCCAGCAGTTCCTTGGACAGCGTTTATGGCTACACCTTC. Its protein product is CASSSLDSVYGYTF.

The chain carries TRBV5-4 and TRBJ2-7, with TRBD2 identical over 7 bases. The CDR3 loop spans 18 amino acids. Germline V gene data show CDR1 as SGHNT and CDR2 as YYREEE (reference sequence). Unmatched junction bases numbered 21, after V lost 4 bases and J lost 5 bases. For the CDR3, the DNA is TGTGCCAGCAGCCCCAAGTTCGGGGGAGGGCTCTACCCCAACGAGCAGTACTTC. Translating it yields CASSPKFGGGLYPNEQYF.

This clone has only one observation. J is TRBJ1-1 and V is TRBV6-1, with unresolved D. The CDR3 has 13 amino acids. Germline CDR1 MNHNS, CDR2 SASEGT. Between the trimmed V and J ends, which lost 1 base and 3 bases, there was a span of 6 bases. CDR3: CASSEDRDTEAFF. For the CDR3, the DNA is TGTGCCAGCAGTGAAGACAGAGACACTGAAGCTTTCTTT.

The chain carries TRBV7-9 and TRBJ2-2; 9 bases are shared with TRBD1. The germline V gene has CDR1 SEHNR and CDR2 FQNEAQ (reference sequence). The CDR3 runs 15 residues. J lost 9 bases, V lost 5 bases, and 10 bases had no gene match. For the CDR3, the DNA is TGTGCCAGCAGCCAACAGGACAGGGGAGAAAGGGAGCTGTTTTTT. As protein: CASSQQDRGERELFF.

This sequence joins TRBV18 and TRBJ1-5; D is possibly TRBD1 (5 bases). The length of the CDR3 is 14 residues. The germline CDR1 and CDR2 sequences are KGHSH and LQKENI. V was pared by 4 bases and J by 3 bases, with 10 bases between. CDR3 sequence reads: CASSHRSTNQPQHF. For the CDR3, the DNA is TGTGCCAGCTCACACAGGTCTACCAATCAGCCCCAGCATTTT. The whole variable domain, remainder taken from reference TRBV18 and TRBJ1-5, is NAGVMQNPRHLVRRRGQEARLRCSPMKGHSHVYWYRQLPEEGLKFMVYLQKENIIDESGMPKERFSAEFPKEGPSILRIQQVVRGDSAAYFCASSHRSTNQPQHFGDGTRLSIL.

The chain is built from TRBV7-3 and TRBJ2-1; D ambiguous. CDR3 size: 13 residues. Looked up from germline, CDR1 is SGHTA and CDR2 is FQGTGA. V lost 4 bases to trimming and J lost 4 bases, with 8 bases between them. Here the CDR3 reads CASSSTSYNEQFF. As DNA, the CDR3 is TGTGCCAGCAGCTCGACTTCGTACAATGAGCAGTTCTTC. Using reference TRBV7-3 and TRBJ2-1 for the parts outside the CDR3, the full variable domain is GAGVSQTPSNKVTEKGKYVELRCDPISGHTALYWYRQSLGQGPEFLIYFQGTGAADDSGLPNDRFFAVRPEGSVSTLKIQRTERGDSAVYLCASSSTSYNEQFFGPGTRLTVL.

In DNA form, the CDR3 reads TGTGCCAGCAGCGAATGGACTAGCGGTACAGAGCAGTTCTTC. Translation gives CASSEWTSGTEQFF. This sequence joins TRBV2 and TRBJ2-1, with 10 positions matching TRBD2. The CDR3 covers 14 residues. V lost 6 bases to trimming and J lost 10 bases; unmatched junction nucleotides: 9. Germline CDR1 is SNHLY and CDR2 is FYNNEI.

The chain carries TRBV7-9 and TRBJ2-3; tentatively, D is TRBD2 (5 bases). The V and J ends lost 6 bases and 1 base respectively, with 11 bases between them. This CDR3 has 14 residues. Germline V gene sequence: CDR1 SEHNR, CDR2 FQNEAQ (reference sequence). CDR3 protein: CASRNGLRTDTQYF. The CDR3 DNA reads TGTGCCAGCAGGAATGGACTCCGCACAGATACGCAGTATTTT.

This chain joins TRBV19 and TRBJ1-3; possible D gene TRBD1, 6 bases. The CDR3 has 17 amino acids. Trimming took off 3 bases at V and 2 bases at J, with 17 bases between the two ends. CDR1 and CDR2 (germline): LNHDA, SQIVND (reference sequence). DNA for the CDR3: TGTGCCAGTAGTATCATCCCTTTGACAGGAGCTGGAAACACCATATATTTT. This encodes CASSIIPLTGAGNTIYF.